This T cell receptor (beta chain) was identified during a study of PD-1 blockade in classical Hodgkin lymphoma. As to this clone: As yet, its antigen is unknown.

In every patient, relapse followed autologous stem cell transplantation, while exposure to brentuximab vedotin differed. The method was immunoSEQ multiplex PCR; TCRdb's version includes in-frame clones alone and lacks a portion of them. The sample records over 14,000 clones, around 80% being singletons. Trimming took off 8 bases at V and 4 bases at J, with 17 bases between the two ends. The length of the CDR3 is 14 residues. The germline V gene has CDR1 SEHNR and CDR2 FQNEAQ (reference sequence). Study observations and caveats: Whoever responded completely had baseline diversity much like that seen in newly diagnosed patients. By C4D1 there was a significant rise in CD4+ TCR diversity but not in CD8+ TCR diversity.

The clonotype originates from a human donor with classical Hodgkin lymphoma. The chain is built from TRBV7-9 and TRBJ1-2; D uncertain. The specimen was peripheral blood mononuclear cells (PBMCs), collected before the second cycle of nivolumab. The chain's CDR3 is CASGHSTSSYGYTF. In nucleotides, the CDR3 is TGTGCCAGCGGCCACAGCACCTCATCCTATGGCTACACCTTC.